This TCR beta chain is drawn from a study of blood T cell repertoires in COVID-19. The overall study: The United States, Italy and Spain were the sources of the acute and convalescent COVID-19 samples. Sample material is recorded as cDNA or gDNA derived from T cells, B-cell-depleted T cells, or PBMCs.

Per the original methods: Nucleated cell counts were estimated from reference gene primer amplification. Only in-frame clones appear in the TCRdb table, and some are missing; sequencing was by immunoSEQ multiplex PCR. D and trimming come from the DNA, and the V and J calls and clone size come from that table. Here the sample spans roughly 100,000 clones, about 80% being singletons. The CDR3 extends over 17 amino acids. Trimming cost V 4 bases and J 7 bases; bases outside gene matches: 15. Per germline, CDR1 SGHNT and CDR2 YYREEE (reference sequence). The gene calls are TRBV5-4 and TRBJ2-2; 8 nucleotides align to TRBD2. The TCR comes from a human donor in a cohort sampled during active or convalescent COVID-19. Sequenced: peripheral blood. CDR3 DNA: TGTGCCAGCAGCACGGCGGGGGGCGGGGATAACCTCGGGGAGCTGTTTTTT. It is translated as CASSTAGGGDNLGELFF.